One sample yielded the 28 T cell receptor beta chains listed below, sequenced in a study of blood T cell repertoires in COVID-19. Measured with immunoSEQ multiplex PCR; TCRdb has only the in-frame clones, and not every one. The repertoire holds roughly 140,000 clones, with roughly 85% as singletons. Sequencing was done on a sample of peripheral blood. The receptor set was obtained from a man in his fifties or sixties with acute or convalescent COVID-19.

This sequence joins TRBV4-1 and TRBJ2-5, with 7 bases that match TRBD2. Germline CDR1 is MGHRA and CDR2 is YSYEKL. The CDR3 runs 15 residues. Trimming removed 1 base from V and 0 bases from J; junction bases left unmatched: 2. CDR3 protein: CASSQGRGDQETQYF. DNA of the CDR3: TGCGCCAGCAGCCAAGGACGGGGGGACCAAGAGACCCAGTACTTC.

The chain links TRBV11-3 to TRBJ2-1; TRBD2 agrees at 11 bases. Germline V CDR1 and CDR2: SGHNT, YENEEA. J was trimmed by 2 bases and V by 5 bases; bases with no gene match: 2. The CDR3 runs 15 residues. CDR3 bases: TGTGCCAGCAGCGTACTAGCGGGAGCCTACAATGAGCAGTTCTTC. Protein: CASSVLAGAYNEQFF.

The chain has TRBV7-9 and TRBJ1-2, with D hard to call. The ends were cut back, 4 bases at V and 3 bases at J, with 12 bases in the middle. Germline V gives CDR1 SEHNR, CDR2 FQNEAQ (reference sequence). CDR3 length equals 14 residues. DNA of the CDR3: TGTGCCAGCAGCTCCAAAGCGGTGGACTATGGCTACACCTTC. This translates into CASSSKAVDYGYTF.

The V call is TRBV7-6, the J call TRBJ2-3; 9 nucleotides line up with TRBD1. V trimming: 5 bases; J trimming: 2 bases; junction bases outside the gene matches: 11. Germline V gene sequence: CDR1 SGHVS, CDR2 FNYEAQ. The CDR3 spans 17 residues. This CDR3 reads CASSLGQGQGLTDTQYF. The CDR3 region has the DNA TGTGCCAGCAGCCTCGGACAGGGGCAGGGACTCACAGATACGCAGTATTTT.

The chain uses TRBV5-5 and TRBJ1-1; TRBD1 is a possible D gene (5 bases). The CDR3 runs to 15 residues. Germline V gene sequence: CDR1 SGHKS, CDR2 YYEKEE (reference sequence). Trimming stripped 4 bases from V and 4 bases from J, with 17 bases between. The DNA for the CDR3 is TGTGCCAGCAGCCCTGGTGGGGGGGGATTCACTGAAGCTTTCTTT. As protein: CASSPGGGGFTEAFF.

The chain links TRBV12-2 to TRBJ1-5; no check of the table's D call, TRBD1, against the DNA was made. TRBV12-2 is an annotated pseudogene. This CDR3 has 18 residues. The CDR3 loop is CASRLAGSRGYSNQPQHF. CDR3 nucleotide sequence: TGTGCAAGTCGCTTAGCGGGATCCAGGGGGTATAGCAATCAGCCCCAGCATTTT.

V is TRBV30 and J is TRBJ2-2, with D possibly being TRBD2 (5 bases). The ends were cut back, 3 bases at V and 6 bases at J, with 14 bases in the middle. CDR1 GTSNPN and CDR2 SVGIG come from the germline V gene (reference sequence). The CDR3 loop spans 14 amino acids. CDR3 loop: CAWRVASVPGELFF. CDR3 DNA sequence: TGTGCCTGGAGAGTAGCGAGCGTCCCCGGGGAGCTGTTTTTT.

The CDR3 DNA is TGTGCCAGCAGCTTAGAGCGCGGTAATAACTATGGCTACACCTTC. Protein sequence: CASSLERGNNYGYTF. The genes are TRBV11-2 and TRBJ1-2; the D is unclear. The germline CDR1 and CDR2 sequences are SGHAT and FQNNGV. V dropped 0 bases and J dropped 1 base, with 9 bases sitting between them. CDR3 length: 15 residues.

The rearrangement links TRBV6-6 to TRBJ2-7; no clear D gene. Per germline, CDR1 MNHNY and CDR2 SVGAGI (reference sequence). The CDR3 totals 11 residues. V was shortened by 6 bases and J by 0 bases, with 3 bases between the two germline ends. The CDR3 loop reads CASRSSYEQYF. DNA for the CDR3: TGTGCCAGCAGGAGCTCCTACGAGCAGTACTTC.

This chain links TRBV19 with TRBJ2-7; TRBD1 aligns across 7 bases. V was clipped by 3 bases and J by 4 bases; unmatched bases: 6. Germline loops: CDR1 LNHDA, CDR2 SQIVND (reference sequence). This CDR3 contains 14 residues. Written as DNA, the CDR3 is TGTGCCAGTAGTATGAGGACAGGTTTATACGAGCAGTACTTC. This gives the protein CASSMRTGLYEQYF.

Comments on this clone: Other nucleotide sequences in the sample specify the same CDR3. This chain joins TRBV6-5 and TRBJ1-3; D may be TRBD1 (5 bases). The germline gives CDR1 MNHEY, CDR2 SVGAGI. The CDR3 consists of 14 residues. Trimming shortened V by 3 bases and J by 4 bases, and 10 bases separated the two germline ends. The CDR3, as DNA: TGTGCCAGCAGTTATAGCCAGGGAGGAAACACCATATATTTT. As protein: CASSYSQGGNTIYF.

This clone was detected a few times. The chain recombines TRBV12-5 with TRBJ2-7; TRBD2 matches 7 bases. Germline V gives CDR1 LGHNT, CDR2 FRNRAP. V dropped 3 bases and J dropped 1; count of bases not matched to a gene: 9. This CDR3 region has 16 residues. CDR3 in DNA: TGTGCTAGTGGTTTCCCCTCAGCGGGATTATCCTACGAGCAGTACTTC. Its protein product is CASGFPSAGLSYEQYF.

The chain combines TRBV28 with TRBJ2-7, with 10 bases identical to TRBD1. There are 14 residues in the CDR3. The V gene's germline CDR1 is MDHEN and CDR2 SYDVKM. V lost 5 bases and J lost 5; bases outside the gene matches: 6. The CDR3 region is CASSGQGVIDEQYF. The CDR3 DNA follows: TGTGCCAGCAGTGGACAGGGGGTTATCGACGAGCAGTACTTC.

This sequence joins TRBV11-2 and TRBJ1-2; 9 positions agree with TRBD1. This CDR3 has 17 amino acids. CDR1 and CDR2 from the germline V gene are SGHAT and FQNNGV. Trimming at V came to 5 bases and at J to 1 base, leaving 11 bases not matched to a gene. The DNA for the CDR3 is TGTGCCAGCAGCCCACGGACAGGGGACTTTATTAACTATGGCTACACCTTC. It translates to CASSPRTGDFINYGYTF.

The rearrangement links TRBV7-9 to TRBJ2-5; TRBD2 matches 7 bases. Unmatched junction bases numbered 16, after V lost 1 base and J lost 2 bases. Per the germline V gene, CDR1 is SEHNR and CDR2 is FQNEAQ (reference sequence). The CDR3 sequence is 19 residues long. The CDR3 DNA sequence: TGTGCCAGCAGCTTAGGAACCGGTTCGTGGGGGGGGATACAAGAGACCCAGTACTTC. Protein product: CASSLGTGSWGGIQETQYF.

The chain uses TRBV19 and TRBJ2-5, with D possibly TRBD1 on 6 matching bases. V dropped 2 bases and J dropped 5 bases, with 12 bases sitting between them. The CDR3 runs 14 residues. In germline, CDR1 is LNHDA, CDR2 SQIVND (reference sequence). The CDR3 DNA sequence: TGTGCCAGTAGTATACAGGGGACGGGCGAGACCCAGTACTTC. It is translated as CASSIQGTGETQYF. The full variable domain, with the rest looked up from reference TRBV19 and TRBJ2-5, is DGGITQSPKYLFRKEGQNVTLSCEQNLNHDAMYWYRQDPGQGLRLIYYSQIVNDFQKGDIAEGYSVSREKKESFPLTVTSAQKNPTAFYLCASSIQGTGETQYFGPGTRLLVL.

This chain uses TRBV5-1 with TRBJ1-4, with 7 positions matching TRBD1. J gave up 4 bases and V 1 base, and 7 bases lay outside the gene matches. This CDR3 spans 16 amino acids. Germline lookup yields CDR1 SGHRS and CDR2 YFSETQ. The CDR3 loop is CASSLRDSTFNEKLFF. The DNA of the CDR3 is TGCGCCAGCAGCTTGAGGGACAGTACTTTTAATGAAAAACTGTTTTTT.

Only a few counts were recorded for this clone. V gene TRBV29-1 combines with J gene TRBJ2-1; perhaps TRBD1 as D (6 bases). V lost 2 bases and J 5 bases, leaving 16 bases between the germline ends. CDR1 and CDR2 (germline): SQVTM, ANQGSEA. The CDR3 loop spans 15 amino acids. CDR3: CSVESPDRSDNEQFF. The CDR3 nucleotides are TGCAGCGTTGAATCACCGGACAGATCCGACAATGAGCAGTTCTTC.

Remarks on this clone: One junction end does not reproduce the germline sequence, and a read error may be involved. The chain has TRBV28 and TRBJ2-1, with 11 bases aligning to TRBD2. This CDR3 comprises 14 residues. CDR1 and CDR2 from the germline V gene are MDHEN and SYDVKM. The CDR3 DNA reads TGTGCCAGCAGTTCGGGGCTAGCGGGAGGCCCCTTGCTCTTC. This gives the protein CASSSGLAGGPLLF.

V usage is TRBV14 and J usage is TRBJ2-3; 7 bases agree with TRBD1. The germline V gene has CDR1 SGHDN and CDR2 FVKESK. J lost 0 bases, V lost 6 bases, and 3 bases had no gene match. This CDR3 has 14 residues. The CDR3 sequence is CASRRTGSTDTQYF. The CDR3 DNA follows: TGTGCCAGCAGAAGGACAGGCAGCACAGATACGCAGTATTTT.

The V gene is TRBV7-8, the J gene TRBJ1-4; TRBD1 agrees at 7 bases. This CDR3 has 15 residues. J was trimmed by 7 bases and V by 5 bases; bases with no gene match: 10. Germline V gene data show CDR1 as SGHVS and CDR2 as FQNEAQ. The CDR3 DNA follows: TGTGCCAGCAGCCCCAGACAGGGTGGGATTGAAAAACTGTTTTTT. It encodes CASSPRQGGIEKLFF.

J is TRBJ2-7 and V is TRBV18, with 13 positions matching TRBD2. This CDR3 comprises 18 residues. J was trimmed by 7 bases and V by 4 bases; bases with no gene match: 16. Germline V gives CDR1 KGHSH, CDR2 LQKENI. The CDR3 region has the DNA TGTGCCAGCTCACAAGGACTAGCGGGAGTGTCCTCCGGATTGGAGCAGTACTTC. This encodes CASSQGLAGVSSGLEQYF.

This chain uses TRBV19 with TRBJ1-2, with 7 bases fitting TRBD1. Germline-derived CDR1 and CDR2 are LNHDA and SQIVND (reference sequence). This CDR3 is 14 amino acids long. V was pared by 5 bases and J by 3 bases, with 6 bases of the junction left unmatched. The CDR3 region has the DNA TGTGCCAGTAGTGGAACAGGGGTGGACTATGGCTACACCTTC. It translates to CASSGTGVDYGYTF.

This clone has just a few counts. The CDR3 DNA reads TGTGCCAGCAGTTTCGGGACAGGGTATTCAGATACGCAGTATTTT. Protein: CASSFGTGYSDTQYF. The rearrangement links TRBV28 to TRBJ2-3; 9 bases are a match to TRBD1. The CDR3 contains 15 residues. CDR1 and CDR2 (germline): MDHEN, SYDVKM. Losses at the gene ends were 3 bases for V and 4 bases for J; bases not matched to a gene: 5.

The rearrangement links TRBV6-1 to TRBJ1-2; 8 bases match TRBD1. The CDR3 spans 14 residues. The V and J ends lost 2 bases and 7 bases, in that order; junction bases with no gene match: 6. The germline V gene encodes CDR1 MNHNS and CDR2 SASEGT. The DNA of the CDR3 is TGTGCCAGCAGTGAACTAGACAGGGGCGGTGGCTACACCTTC. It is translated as CASSELDRGGGYTF.

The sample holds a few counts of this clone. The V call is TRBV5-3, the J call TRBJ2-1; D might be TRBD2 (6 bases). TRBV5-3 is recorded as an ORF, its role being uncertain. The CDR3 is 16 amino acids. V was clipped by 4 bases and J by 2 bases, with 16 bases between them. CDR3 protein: CARSLLAWIPYNEQFF. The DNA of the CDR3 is TGTGCCAGAAGCCTACTAGCTTGGATCCCCTACAATGAGCAGTTCTTC.

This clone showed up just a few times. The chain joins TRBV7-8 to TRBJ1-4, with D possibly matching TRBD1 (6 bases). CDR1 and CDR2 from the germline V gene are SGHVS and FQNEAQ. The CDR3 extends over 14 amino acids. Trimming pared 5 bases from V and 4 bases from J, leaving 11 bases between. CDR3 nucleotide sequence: TGTGCCAGCAGCCGAGGACAGCTTAATGAAAAACTGTTTTTT. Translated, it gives CASSRGQLNEKLFF. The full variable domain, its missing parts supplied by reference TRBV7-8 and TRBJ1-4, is GAGVSQSPRYKVAKRGQDVALRCDPISGHVSLFWYQQALGQGPEFLTYFQNEAQLDKSGLPSDRFFAERPEGSVSTLKIQRTQQEDSAVYLCASSRGQLNEKLFFGSGTQLSVL.

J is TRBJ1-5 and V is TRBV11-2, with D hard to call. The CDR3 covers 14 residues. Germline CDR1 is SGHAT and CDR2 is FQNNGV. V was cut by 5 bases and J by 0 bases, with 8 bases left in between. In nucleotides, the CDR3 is TGTGCCAGCAGCCCACTAAGTAGCAATCAGCCCCAGCATTTT. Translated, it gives CASSPLSSNQPQHF.